This TCR beta chain is drawn from a study of cytomegalovirus exposure and HLA in healthy donors. Broader study findings: One later analysis, an examination of the approximately 130 validation repertoires, found that first-cohort TCR clusters tended to co-occur in them. In vitro confirmation showed a few CMV-associated chains to be CMV antigen specific. For cytomegalovirus status, the classifier reportedly gave diagnoses with high specificity and sensitivity.

Sequenced by immunoSEQ multiplex PCR; TCRdb stores in-frame clones only, minus some. The repertoire holds tens of thousands of clones, with 85% to 95% as singletons. Details on this clone: Its antigen is as yet unknown.

This CDR3 spans 17 amino acids. The V gene end was trimmed by 5 bases and the J gene end by 6 bases; junction bases not matched to a gene: 15. Germline V gene data show CDR1 as MGHRA and CDR2 as YSYEKL. The sequenced sample was PBMCs. This TCR derives from a man aged 18 to 29 in good health and CMV-seropositive. This sequence joins TRBV4-1 and TRBJ2-2; 7 bases map to TRBD2. CDR3 nucleotides: TGCGCCAGCAGCGGACGGGCGGGGGAACGGTGGGCCGGGGAGCTGTTTTTT. It specifies CASSGRAGERWAGELFF.